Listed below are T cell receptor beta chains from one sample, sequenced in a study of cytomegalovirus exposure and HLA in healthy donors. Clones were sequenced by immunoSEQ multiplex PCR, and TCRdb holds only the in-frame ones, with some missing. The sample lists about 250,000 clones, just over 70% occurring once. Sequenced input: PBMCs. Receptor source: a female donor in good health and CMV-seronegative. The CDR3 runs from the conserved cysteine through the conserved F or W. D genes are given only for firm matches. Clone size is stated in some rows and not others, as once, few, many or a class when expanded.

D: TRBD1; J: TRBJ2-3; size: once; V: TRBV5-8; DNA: TGTGCCAGCAGCCCAGGGACAGGGCCCACAGATACGCAGTATTTT; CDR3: CASSPGTGPTDTQYF
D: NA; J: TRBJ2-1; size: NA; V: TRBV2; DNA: TGTGCCAGCCAGACAGGAATAGTGGAAGGGTACAATGAGCAGTTCTTC; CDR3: CASQTGIVEGYNEQFF
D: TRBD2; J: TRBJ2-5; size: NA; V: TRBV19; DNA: TGTGCCAGTAGTCCACTAGCGGGTTGGGAGACCCAGTACTTC; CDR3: CASSPLAGWETQYF
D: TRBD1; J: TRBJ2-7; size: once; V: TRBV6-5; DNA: TGTGCCAGCACCTATTGGACAGGACTTTCCAGCGAGCAGTACTTC; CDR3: CASTYWTGLSSEQYF
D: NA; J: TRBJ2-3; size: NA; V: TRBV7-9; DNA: TGTGCCAGCAGCTCGGGAGCAGATACGCAGTATTTT; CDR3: CASSSGADTQYF
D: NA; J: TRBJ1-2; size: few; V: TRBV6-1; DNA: TGTGCCAGCAGTGAAGCTTCCAGGGTATATGGCTACACCTTC; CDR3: CASSEASRVYGYTF
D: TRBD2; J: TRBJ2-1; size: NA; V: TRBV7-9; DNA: TGTGCCAGCCGAAGCGGGAGTCGAGATGAGCAGTTCTTC; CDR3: CASRSGSRDEQFF
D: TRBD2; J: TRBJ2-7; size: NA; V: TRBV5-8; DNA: TGTGCCAGTTACCAGCGGGGGCGTGGGGGCGAGCAGTACTTC; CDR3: CASYQRGRGGEQYF
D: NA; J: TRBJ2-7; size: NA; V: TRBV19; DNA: TGTGCCAGTATAGGAGATGACTCCTACGAGCAGTACTTC; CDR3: CASIGDDSYEQYF
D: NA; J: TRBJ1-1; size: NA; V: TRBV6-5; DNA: TGTGCCAGCAGTTACTCCTTGACAGGGAACACTGAAGCTTTCTTT; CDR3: CASSYSLTGNTEAFF
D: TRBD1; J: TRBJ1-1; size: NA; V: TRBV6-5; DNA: TGTGCCAGCAGACGACAGGGGGCGAGGGGCACTGAAGCTTTCTTT; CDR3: CASRRQGARGTEAFF
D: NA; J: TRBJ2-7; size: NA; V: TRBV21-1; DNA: TGTGCCAGTACCTGGGGGGACAGGAAGGACGAGCAGTACTTC; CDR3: CASTWGDRKDEQYF
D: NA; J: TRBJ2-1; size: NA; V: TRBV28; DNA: TGTGCCAGCAGTCCCCCGCGGGGCCAGGTGAATGAGCAGTTCTTC; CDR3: CASSPPRGQVNEQFF
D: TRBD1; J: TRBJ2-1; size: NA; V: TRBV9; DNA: TGTGCCAGCAGCCTAGCCCAGGGGGCCTACAATGAGCAGTTCTTC; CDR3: CASSLAQGAYNEQFF
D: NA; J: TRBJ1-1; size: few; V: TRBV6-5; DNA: TGTGCCAGCAGTTACTCGCGGGGCGCGTACACTGAAGCTTTCTTT; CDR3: CASSYSRGAYTEAFF
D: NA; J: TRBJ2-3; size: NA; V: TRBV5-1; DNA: TGCGCCAGCAGCTTGGCCCCGGAGATAGATACGCAGTATTTT; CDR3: CASSLAPEIDTQYF
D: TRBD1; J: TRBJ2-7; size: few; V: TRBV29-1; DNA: TGCAGCGTTACCGGGACAGAGATCTACGAGCAGTACTTC; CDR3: CSVTGTEIYEQYF
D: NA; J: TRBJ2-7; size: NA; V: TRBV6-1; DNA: TGTGCCAGCAGTGATCGAGGCTCTGGCTACGAGCAGTACTTC; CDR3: CASSDRGSGYEQYF
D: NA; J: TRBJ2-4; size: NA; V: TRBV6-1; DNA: TGTGCCAGCAGTGAACTAGGTTCCCAAAACATTCAGTACTTC; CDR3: CASSELGSQNIQYF